The present T cell receptor beta chain was sequenced within a study of identical twins. The study's findings and limits: The study reached conclusions through statistical analysis that was cross-sectional, not following the same donors.

TCRdb processed the 5' RACE reads anew with MiXCR; each CDR3 protein has one entry. The data hold around 95,000 distinct CDR3 sequences, with under 7% observed a single time. The table lists this clonotype with a few counts. Antigen specificity is unknown. The sequenced sample was memory T cells sorted from blood. The clonotype was recovered from a woman in her forties or fifties in good health.

This CDR3 reads CSGGLGDEAFF. CDR3 DNA: TGCAGCGGTGGGTTGGGGGATGAAGCTTTCTTT. The chain links TRBV29-1 to TRBJ1-1, with a weak D call TRBD1 (5 bases). Germline lookup yields CDR1 SQVTM and CDR2 ANQGSEA. The CDR3 consists of 11 residues. V was trimmed by 7 bases and J by 7 bases, leaving 13 bases between them.